The 14 T cell receptor beta chains below all came from one sample that was sequenced in a study of blood T cell repertoires in COVID-19. TCRdb's copy holds only in-frame clones and misses some; the assay was immunoSEQ multiplex PCR. The table has about 100,000 clones, roughly 85% seen once. The specimen was peripheral blood. Receptors originate from a man between 50 and 59 years old with active COVID-19.

The chain combines TRBV7-8 with TRBJ1-1, with no clear D. Trimming took off 3 bases at V and 1 base at J, with 9 bases between the two ends. The CDR3 is 14 residues long. Germline CDR1 is SGHVS and CDR2 is FQNEAQ. The CDR3 DNA reads TGTGCCAGCAGCTTTGAAGGAGGGAACACTGAAGCTTTCTTT. This codes for CASSFEGGNTEAFF. Looking up the rest from reference TRBV7-8 and TRBJ1-1 gives the full variable domain: GAGVSQSPRYKVAKRGQDVALRCDPISGHVSLFWYQQALGQGPEFLTYFQNEAQLDKSGLPSDRFFAERPEGSVSTLKIQRTQQEDSAVYLCASSFEGGNTEAFFGQGTRLTVV.

In DNA form, the CDR3 reads TGTGCCAGCAGCTCCTCGGGGGGGCCAGGCGAGCAGTACTTC. Its translation: CASSSSGGPGEQYF. The V and J genes are TRBV7-3 and TRBJ2-7, with TRBD2 identical over 8 bases. V gave up 4 bases and J gave up 6 bases; unmatched junction bases: 8. CDR1 is SGHTA and CDR2 is FQGTGA in the germline V gene. This CDR3 spans 14 amino acids.

The chain couples TRBV4-1 to TRBJ2-6; 7 bases fit TRBD1. CDR1 MGHRA and CDR2 YSYEKL come from the germline V gene. The CDR3 has 17 amino acids. Losses at the gene ends were 1 base for V and 2 bases for J; bases not matched to a gene: 5. The CDR3 is CASSQGRQGTGANVLTF. CDR3 sequence (DNA): TGCGCCAGCAGCCAAGGGCGACAGGGTACTGGGGCCAACGTCCTGACTTTC.

The genes are TRBV18 and TRBJ2-2; tentative D call: TRBD1 (5 bases). Germline CDR1 is KGHSH and CDR2 is LQKENI. V was pared by 1 base and J by 6 bases, with 15 bases between. The length of the CDR3 is 16 residues. Here the CDR3 reads CASSPQQSKGAGELFF. DNA for the CDR3: TGTGCCAGCTCACCACAACAGTCCAAAGGGGCCGGGGAGCTGTTTTTT.

The chain employs TRBV7-2 and TRBJ1-6; D is uncertain. The CDR3 length is 15 residues. Trimming stripped 5 bases from V and 5 bases from J, with 13 bases between. Germline loops: CDR1 SGHTA, CDR2 FQGNSA. In nucleotides, the CDR3 is TGTGCCAGCAGCCTGAGAGGGCAGGATAATTCACCCCTCCACTTT. Translated, it gives CASSLRGQDNSPLHF.

This chain links TRBV29-1 with TRBJ2-3, with a weak D call TRBD1 (5 bases). The germline gives CDR1 SQVTM, CDR2 ANQGSEA. CDR3 length equals 8 residues. CDR3 DNA: TGCAAGGGGGATACGCAGTATTTT. Residues: CKGDTQYF.

This clone showed up just once. The chain combines TRBV3-1 (or the pseudogene TRBV3-2) with TRBJ2-2, with 9 bases lining up with TRBD1. CDR3 length: 17 amino acids. The germline gives CDR1 LGHDT, CDR2 YNNKEL (reference sequence). Losses at the gene ends were 4 bases for V and 4 bases for J; bases not matched to a gene: 10. The DNA of the CDR3 is TGTGCCAGCAGCCCCCCATGGACAGGGGCGATCACCGGGGAGCTGTTTTTT. As protein: CASSPPWTGAITGELFF.

The chain couples TRBV9 to TRBJ2-3; TRBD2 matches at 12 bases. The trim removed 4 bases at V and 6 bases at J, leaving 6 bases unmatched. The CDR3 has 15 residues. CDR1 and CDR2 from the germline V gene are SGDLS and YYNGEE. The CDR3 loop is CASSLYGTSGDTQYF. CDR3 sequence (DNA): TGTGCCAGCAGCCTATACGGGACTAGCGGGGATACGCAGTATTTT.

The CDR3 nucleotides read TGTGCCAGCAGCCGAACAGGGGACTATGGCTACACCTTC. This codes for CASSRTGDYGYTF. The gene calls are TRBV7-2 and TRBJ1-2; 7 bases agree with TRBD1. Germline V gene data show CDR1 as SGHTA and CDR2 as FQGNSA. V was pared by 5 bases and J by 3 bases, with 3 bases of the junction left unmatched. CDR3 length: 13 residues.

The chain has TRBV7-9 and TRBJ1-4; 7 nucleotides agree with TRBD1. CDR1 SEHNR and CDR2 FQNEAQ come from the germline V gene (reference sequence). Trimming removed 6 bases from V and 4 bases from J; junction bases left unmatched: 8. This CDR3 contains 15 residues. CDR3 sequence: CASSRWTGSNEKLFF. The CDR3 region has the DNA TGTGCCAGCAGTCGCTGGACAGGAAGTAATGAAAAACTGTTTTTT.

The chain is built from TRBV18 and TRBJ1-4; 7 bases align to TRBD1. Germline V gene sequence: CDR1 KGHSH, CDR2 LQKENI. CDR3 length equals 13 residues. V trimming: 6 bases; J trimming: 8 bases; junction bases outside the gene matches: 6. CDR3 bases: TGTGCCAGCTCCGCCTTGGGACAGGAAAAACTGTTTTTT. It yields the protein CASSALGQEKLFF. Drawing the rest from reference TRBV18 and TRBJ1-4, the complete variable domain is NAGVMQNPRHLVRRRGQEARLRCSPMKGHSHVYWYRQLPEEGLKFMVYLQKENIIDESGMPKERFSAEFPKEGPSILRIQQVVRGDSAAYFCASSALGQEKLFFGSGTQLSVL.

The rearrangement joins TRBV29-1 to TRBJ2-5, with D possibly matching TRBD2 (6 bases). V lost 6 bases and J 5 bases, leaving 16 bases between the germline ends. The CDR3 covers 13 residues. Per the germline V gene, CDR1 is SQVTM and CDR2 is ANQGSEA. CDR3 nucleotide sequence: TGCAGCGTCGATAGGGACTGGGGGGAGACCCAGTACTTC. Translated, it gives CSVDRDWGETQYF.

The chain is built from TRBV25-1 and TRBJ1-5; TRBD1 aligns across 8 bases. The germline CDR1 and CDR2 sequences are MGHDK and SYGVNS. V shed 9 bases and J 6 bases; nucleotides not matched to a gene: 7. The CDR3 length is 13 residues. CDR3 amino acids: CASGQQGGQPQHF. CDR3 coding DNA: TGTGCCAGTGGTCAACAGGGGGGTCAGCCCCAGCATTTT. The variable domain in full, completed from reference TRBV25-1 and TRBJ1-5, reads EADIYQTPRYLVIGTGKKITLECSQTMGHDKMYWYQQDPGMELHLIHYSYGVNSTEKGDLSSESTVSRIRTEHFPLTLESARPSHTSQYLCASGQQGGQPQHFGDGTRLSIL.

The chain has TRBV7-3 and TRBJ1-1; no clear D gene. Per the germline V gene, CDR1 is SGHTA and CDR2 is FQGTGA. This CDR3 spans 14 amino acids. Trimming removed 1 base from V and 4 bases from J, with 10 bases in between. The CDR3 protein is CASSLNGDFTEAFF. CDR3 in DNA: TGTGCCAGCAGCTTAAACGGGGATTTCACTGAAGCTTTCTTT.